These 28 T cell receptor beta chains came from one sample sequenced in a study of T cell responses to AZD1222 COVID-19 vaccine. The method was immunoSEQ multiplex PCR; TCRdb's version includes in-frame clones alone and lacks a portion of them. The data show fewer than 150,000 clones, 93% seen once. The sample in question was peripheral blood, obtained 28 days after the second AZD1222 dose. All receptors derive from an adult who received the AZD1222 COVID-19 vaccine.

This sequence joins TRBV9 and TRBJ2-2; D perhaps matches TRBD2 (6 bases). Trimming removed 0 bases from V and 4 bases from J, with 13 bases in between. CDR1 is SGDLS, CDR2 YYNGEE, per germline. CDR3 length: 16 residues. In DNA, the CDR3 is TGTGCCAGCAGCGTAGGCGCGGGGACGGGCACCGGGGAGCTGTTTTTT. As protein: CASSVGAGTGTGELFF.

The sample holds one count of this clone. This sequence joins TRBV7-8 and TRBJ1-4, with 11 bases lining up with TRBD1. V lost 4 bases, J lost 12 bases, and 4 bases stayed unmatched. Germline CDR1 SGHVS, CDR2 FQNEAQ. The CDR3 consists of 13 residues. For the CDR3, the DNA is TGTGCCAGCAGCTGGACAGGGGGCATTGAACTGTTTTTT. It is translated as CASSWTGGIELFF.

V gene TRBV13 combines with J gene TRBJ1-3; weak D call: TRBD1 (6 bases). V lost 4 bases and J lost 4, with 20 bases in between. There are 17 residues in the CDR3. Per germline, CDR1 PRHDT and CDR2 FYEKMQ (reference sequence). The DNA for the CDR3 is TGTGCCAGCAGCTCCAACCAGGCACAGGGCGACGGAAACACCATATATTTT. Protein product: CASSSNQAQGDGNTIYF.

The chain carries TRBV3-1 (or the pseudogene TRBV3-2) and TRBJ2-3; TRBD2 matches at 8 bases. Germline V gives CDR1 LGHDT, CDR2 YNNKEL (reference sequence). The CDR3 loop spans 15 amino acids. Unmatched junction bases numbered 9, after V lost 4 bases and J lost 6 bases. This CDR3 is CASSPRAGASDTQYF. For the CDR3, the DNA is TGTGCCAGCAGCCCTCGAGCGGGAGCATCGGATACGCAGTATTTT.

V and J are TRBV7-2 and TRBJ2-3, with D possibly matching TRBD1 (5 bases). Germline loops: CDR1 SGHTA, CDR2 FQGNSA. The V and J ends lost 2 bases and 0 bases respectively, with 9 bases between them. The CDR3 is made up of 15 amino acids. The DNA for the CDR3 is TGTGCCAGCAGCTTAAGTGGACATAGCACAGATACGCAGTATTTT. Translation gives CASSLSGHSTDTQYF.

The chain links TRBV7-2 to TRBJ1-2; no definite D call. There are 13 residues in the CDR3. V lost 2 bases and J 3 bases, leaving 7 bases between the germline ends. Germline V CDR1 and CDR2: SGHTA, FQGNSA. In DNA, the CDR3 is TGTGCCAGCAGCTTAATCGGTTACTATGGCTACACCTTC. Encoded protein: CASSLIGYYGYTF.

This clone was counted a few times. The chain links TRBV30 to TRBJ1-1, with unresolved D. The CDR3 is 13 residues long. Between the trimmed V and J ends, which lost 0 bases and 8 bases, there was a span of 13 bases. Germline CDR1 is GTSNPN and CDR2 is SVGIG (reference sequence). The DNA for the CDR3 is TGTGCCTGGAGTGTAATAGCAGTTACCGAAGCTTTCTTT. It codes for CAWSVIAVTEAFF.

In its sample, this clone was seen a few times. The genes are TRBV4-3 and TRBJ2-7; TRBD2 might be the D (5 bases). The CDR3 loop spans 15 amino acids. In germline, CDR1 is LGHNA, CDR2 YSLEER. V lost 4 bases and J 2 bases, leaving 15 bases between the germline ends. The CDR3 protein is CASSPSQPGAYEQYF. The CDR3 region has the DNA TGCGCCAGCAGCCCTAGCCAACCTGGGGCCTACGAGCAGTACTTC.

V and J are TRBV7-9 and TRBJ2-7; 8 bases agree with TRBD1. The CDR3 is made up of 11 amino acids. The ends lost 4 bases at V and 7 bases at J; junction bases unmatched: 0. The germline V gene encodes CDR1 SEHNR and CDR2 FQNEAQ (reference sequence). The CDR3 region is CASSWTGEQYF. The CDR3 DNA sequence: TGTGCCAGCAGCTGGACAGGGGAGCAGTACTTC.

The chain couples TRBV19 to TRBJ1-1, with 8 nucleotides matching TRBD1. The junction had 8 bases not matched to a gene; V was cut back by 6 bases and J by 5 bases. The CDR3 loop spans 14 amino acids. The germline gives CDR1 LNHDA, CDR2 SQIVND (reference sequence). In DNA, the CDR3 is TGTGCCAGTAGCCAACAGGGGGTAGGGACTGAAGCTTTCTTT. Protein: CASSQQGVGTEAFF.

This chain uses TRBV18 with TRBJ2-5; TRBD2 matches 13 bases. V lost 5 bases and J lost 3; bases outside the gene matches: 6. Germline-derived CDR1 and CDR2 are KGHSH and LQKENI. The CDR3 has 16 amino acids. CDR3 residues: CASSVRTSGSKETQYF. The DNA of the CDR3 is TGTGCCAGCTCAGTTAGGACTAGCGGGAGTAAAGAGACCCAGTACTTC. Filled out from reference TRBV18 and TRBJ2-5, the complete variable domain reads NAGVMQNPRHLVRRRGQEARLRCSPMKGHSHVYWYRQLPEEGLKFMVYLQKENIIDESGMPKERFSAEFPKEGPSILRIQQVVRGDSAAYFCASSVRTSGSKETQYFGPGTRLLVL.

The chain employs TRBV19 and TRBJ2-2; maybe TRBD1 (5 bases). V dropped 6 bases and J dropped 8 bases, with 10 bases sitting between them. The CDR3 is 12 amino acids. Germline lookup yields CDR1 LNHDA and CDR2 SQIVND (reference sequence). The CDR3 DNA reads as TGTGCCAGTAGCTCTAGGGGTGGGGAGCTGTTTTTT. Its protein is CASSSRGGELFF.

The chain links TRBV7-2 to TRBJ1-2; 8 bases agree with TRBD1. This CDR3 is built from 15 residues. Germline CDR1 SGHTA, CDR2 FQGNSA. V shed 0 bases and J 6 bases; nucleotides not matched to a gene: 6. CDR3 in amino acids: CASSLAERTGNGYTF. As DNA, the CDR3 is TGTGCCAGCAGCTTAGCCGAGAGGACAGGGAATGGCTACACCTTC.

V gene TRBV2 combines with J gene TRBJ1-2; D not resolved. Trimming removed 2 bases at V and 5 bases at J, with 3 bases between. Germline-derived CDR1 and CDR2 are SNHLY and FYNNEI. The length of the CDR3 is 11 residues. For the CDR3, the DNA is TGTGCCAGCAGTGAACTGTATGGCTACACCTTC. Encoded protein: CASSELYGYTF.

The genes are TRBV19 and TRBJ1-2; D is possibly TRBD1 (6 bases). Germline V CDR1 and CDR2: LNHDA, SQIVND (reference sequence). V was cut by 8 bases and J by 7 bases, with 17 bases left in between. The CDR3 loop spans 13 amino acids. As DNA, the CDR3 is TGTGCCAGTCATACGGGGGGCCTTGGTGGCTACACCTTC. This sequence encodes CASHTGGLGGYTF.

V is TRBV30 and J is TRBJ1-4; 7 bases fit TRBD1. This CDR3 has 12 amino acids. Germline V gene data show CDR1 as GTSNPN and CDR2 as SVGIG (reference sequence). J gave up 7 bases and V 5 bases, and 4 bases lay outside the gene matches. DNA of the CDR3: TGTGCCTGGGACAGGGTTGGTGAAAAACTGTTTTTT. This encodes CAWDRVGEKLFF.

The CDR3: CASSFRHRDNYGYTF. The CDR3, as DNA: TGTGCCAGCAGTTTCCGCCACCGGGATAACTATGGCTACACCTTC. The genes are TRBV27 and TRBJ1-2; no clear D gene. Germline CDR1 reads MNHEY; CDR2 reads SMNVEV (reference sequence). Trimming left V 3 bases short and J 1 base short, with 12 bases between. The CDR3 loop spans 15 amino acids.

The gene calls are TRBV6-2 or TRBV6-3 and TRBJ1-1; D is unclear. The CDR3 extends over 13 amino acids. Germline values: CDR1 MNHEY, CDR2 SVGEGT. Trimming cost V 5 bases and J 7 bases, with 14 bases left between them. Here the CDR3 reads CASSHIIVDEAFF. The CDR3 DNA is TGTGCCAGCAGTCATATTATTGTGGATGAAGCTTTCTTT.

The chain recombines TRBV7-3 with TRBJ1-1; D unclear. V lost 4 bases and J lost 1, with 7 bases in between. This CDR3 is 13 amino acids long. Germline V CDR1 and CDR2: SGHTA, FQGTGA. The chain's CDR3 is CASSSRRNTEAFF. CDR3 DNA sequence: TGTGCCAGCAGCTCCCGCAGGAACACTGAAGCTTTCTTT. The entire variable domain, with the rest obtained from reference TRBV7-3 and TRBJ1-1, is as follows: GAGVSQTPSNKVTEKGKYVELRCDPISGHTALYWYRQSLGQGPEFLIYFQGTGAADDSGLPNDRFFAVRPEGSVSTLKIQRTERGDSAVYLCASSSRRNTEAFFGQGTRLTVV.

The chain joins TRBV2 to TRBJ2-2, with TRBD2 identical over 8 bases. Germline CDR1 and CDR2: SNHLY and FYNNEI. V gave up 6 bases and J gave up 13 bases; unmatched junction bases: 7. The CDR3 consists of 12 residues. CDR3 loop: CASRGAGEVLFF. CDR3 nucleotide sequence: TGTGCCAGCAGGGGAGCGGGGGAAGTGCTGTTTTTT.

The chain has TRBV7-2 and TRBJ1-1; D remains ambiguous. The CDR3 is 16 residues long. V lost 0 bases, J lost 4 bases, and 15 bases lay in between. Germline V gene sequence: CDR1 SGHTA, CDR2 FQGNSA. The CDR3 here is CASSLAPPGLGTEAFF. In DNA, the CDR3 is TGTGCCAGCAGCTTAGCGCCCCCGGGGTTGGGCACTGAAGCTTTCTTT.

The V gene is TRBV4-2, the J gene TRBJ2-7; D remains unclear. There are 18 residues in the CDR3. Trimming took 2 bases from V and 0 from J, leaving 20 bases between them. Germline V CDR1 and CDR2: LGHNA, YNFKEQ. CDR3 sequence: CASSQTDLVGRHSYEQYF. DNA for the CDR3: TGTGCCAGCAGCCAAACCGACCTGGTGGGCCGCCACTCCTACGAGCAGTACTTC.

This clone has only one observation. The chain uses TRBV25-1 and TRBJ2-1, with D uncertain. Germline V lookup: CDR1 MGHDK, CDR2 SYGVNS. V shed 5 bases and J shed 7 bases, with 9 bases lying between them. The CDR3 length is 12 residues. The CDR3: CASSLRVNEQFF. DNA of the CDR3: TGTGCCAGCAGTCTGAGAGTGAATGAGCAGTTCTTC.

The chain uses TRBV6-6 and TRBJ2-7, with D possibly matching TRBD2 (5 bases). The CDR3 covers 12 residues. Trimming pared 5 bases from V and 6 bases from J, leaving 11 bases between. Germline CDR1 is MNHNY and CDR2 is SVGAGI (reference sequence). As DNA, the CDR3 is TGTGCCAGCAGTCCTCCCCGGGGCGAGCAGTACTTC. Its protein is CASSPPRGEQYF.

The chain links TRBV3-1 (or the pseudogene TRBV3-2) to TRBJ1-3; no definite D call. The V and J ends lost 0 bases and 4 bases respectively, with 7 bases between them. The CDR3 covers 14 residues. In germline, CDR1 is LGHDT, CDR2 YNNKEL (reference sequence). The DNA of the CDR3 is TGTGCCAGCAGCCAAGACAGGCTGGGAAACACCATATATTTT. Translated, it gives CASSQDRLGNTIYF.

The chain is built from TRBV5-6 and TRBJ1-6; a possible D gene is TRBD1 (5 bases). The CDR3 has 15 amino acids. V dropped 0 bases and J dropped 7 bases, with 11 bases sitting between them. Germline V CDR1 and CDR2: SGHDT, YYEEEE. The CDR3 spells CASSLGGTPNSPLHF. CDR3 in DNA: TGTGCCAGCAGCTTGGGTGGGACGCCCAATTCACCCCTCCACTTT.

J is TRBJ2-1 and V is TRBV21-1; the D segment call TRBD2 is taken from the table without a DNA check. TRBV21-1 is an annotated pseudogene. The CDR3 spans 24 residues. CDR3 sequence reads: CASSFGIFDGTGKLAGSSYNEQFF. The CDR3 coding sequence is TGTGCCAGCAGCTTCGGAATTTTTGACGGGACAGGGAAACTAGCGGGGTCCTCCTACAATGAGCAGTTCTTC.

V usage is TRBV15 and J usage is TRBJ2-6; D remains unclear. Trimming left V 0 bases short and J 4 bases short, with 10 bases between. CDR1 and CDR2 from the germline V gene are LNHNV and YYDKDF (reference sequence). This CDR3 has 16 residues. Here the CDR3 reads CATSRDPGSGANVLTF. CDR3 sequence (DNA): TGTGCCACCAGCAGAGATCCCGGCTCAGGGGCCAACGTCCTGACTTTC.